Following are 25 T cell receptor beta chains from one sample sequenced in a study of cytomegalovirus exposure and HLA in healthy donors. The PCR employed 60 Vbeta primers together with 13 Jbeta primers. Data came from immunoSEQ multiplex PCR; TCRdb stores just in-frame clones and leaves some out. The sample yields around 150,000 clones, roughly 89% seen once. Sample: PBMCs. These TCRs come from a young woman in good health and CMV-seronegative.

The V call is TRBV6-6, the J call TRBJ2-5; a possible D gene is TRBD1 (6 bases). The CDR3 has 14 amino acids. CDR1 is MNHNY and CDR2 is SVGAGI in the germline V gene (reference sequence). V gave up 2 bases and J gave up 0 bases, with 7 bases separating them. CDR3 amino acids: CASSYGQNQETQYF. For the CDR3, the DNA is TGTGCCAGCAGTTACGGACAGAACCAAGAGACCCAGTACTTC.

The chain joins TRBV15 to TRBJ2-7, with TRBD1 identical over 8 bases. The CDR3 is 15 residues long. V lost 5 bases to trimming and J lost 3 bases; unmatched junction nucleotides: 9. The germline V gene encodes CDR1 LNHNV and CDR2 YYDKDF (reference sequence). CDR3 coding DNA: TGTGCCACCAGCTCCAGGGGGCGAGGTATCTACGAGCAGTACTTC. It codes for CATSSRGRGIYEQYF.

The V call is TRBV29-1, the J call TRBJ2-5, with 8 bases that match TRBD1. Judging by the DNA end, TRBJ2-7 fits better; the J call may be wrong. CDR1 is SQVTM, CDR2 ANQGSEA, per germline. The length of the CDR3 is 12 residues. The CDR3 coding sequence is TGCAGCGGTCAGACAGGGGCCTACGAGCAGTACTTC. As protein: CSGQTGAYEQYF.

The V gene is TRBV7-9, the J gene TRBJ2-5; D unresolved. The DNA end is a closer match to TRBJ2-7, so the J assignment may be wrong. The CDR3 sequence is 15 residues long. Germline assignment: CDR1 SEHNR and CDR2 FQNEAQ (reference sequence). The CDR3 DNA is TGTGCCAGCAGCTTAGCAGCTGTAAGCTCCTACGAGCAGTACTTC. This translates into CASSLAAVSSYEQYF.

This chain connects TRBV27 to TRBJ2-5, with 8 bases that match TRBD1. The J call is doubtful: the DNA matches TRBJ2-7 better. The CDR3 sequence is 14 residues long. Germline CDR1 MNHEY, CDR2 SMNVEV (reference sequence). The CDR3 nucleotides read TGTGCCAGCAGTTCGACAGGGGTCTCCTACGAGCAGTACTTC. This sequence encodes CASSSTGVSYEQYF.

The CDR3, as DNA: TGTGCCAGCAGGGTTCCCGGACAGGGGATTGGGGGCTACACCTTC. Translating gives CASRVPGQGIGGYTF. The chain employs TRBV2 and TRBJ1-2; TRBD1 aligns across 9 bases. CDR3 length: 15 residues. V shed 6 bases and J 8 bases; nucleotides not matched to a gene: 13. CDR1 is SNHLY and CDR2 is FYNNEI in the germline V gene.

This clone came up once. The chain links TRBV2 to TRBJ2-7, with 8 bases fitting TRBD1. V lost 6 bases and J lost 5; bases outside the gene matches: 9. The CDR3 contains 14 residues. In germline, CDR1 is SNHLY, CDR2 FYNNEI. DNA for the CDR3: TGTGCCAGCAGGATCGTCGGACAGGGTCACGAGCAGTACTTC. Protein: CASRIVGQGHEQYF.

The J gene is TRBJ1-1, the V gene TRBV6-5; D remains ambiguous. The CDR3 has 13 amino acids. Germline CDR1 reads MNHEY; CDR2 reads SVGAGI. The V and J ends lost 1 base and 3 bases respectively, with 6 bases between them. The CDR3 sequence is CASSYLSYTEAFF. For the CDR3, the DNA is TGTGCCAGCAGTTACTTGTCCTACACTGAAGCTTTCTTT.

The chain combines TRBV19 with TRBJ2-7, with D perhaps matching TRBD1 (5 bases). With 4 bases removed from V and 2 bases from J, the gap between germline ends came to 27 bases. CDR3 length: 19 amino acids. Germline V CDR1 and CDR2: LNHDA, SQIVND (reference sequence). The CDR3 nucleotides read TGTGCCAGTAGTACCCAAGAAAGGGGCCTCTTGGTTTCTACCTACGAGCAGTACTTC. Its protein is CASSTQERGLLVSTYEQYF.

The genes are TRBV21-1 and TRBJ1-1; no check of the table's D call, TRBD1, against the DNA was made. TRBV21-1 has pseudogene status. There are 15 residues in the CDR3. The CDR3 loop is CASSKCAYRNTEAFF. The CDR3 nucleotides read TGTGCCAGCAGCAAATGTGCCTACAGGAACACTGAAGCTTTCTTT.

This rearrangement joins TRBV10-1 to TRBJ1-1, with TRBD1 as a possible D gene (6 bases). This CDR3 comprises 14 residues. Germline loops: CDR1 WNHNN, CDR2 SYGVQD (reference sequence). V shed 5 bases and J shed 1 base, with 11 bases lying between them. CDR3: CASSFSGQNTEAFF. In nucleotides, the CDR3 is TGCGCCAGCAGTTTTTCGGGACAGAACACTGAAGCTTTCTTT.

CDR3 region: CASSPSTGFPSAQHF. The CDR3 nucleotides are TGTGCCAGCAGCCCCTCGACAGGGTTCCCCTCGGCCCAGCATTTT. V gene TRBV9 combines with J gene TRBJ1-5, with 7 nucleotides matching TRBD1. Germline CDR1 and CDR2: SGDLS and YYNGEE. V shed 4 bases and J 11 bases; nucleotides not matched to a gene: 15. CDR3 length equals 15 residues.

This chain uses TRBV2 with TRBJ2-3; D remains ambiguous. Trimming stripped 4 bases from V and 4 bases from J, with 6 bases between. There are 12 residues in the CDR3. Germline lookup yields CDR1 SNHLY and CDR2 FYNNEI. The CDR3: CASSGLADTQYF. The CDR3 bases are TGTGCCAGCAGTGGGCTGGCAGATACGCAGTATTTT.

The CDR3 sequence: CASSEWGGTVKNIQYF. The CDR3 DNA sequence: TGTGCCAGCAGTGAATGGGGCGGGACAGTCAAAAACATTCAGTACTTC. The genes are TRBV2 and TRBJ2-4, with D perhaps matching TRBD1 (7 bases). CDR3 length: 16 amino acids. V was pared by 2 bases and J by 3 bases, with 14 bases between. Germline CDR1 is SNHLY and CDR2 is FYNNEI. Based on the CDR3 plus reference TRBV2 and TRBJ2-4, the full variable domain is EPEVTQTPSHQVTQMGQEVILRCVPISNHLYFYWYRQILGQKVEFLVSFYNNEISEKSEIFDDQFSVERPDGSNFTLKIRSTKLEDSAMYFCASSEWGGTVKNIQYFGAGTRLSVL.

V and J are TRBV7-3 and TRBJ2-2; 8 positions match TRBD1. V shed 0 bases, J shed 1 base, and the junction held 4 bases outside the gene matches. Germline V gives CDR1 SGHTA, CDR2 FQGTGA. CDR3 length equals 17 residues. Written as DNA, the CDR3 is TGTGCCAGCAGCTTAACGTCCGGGACAGGGAACACCGGGGAGCTGTTTTTT. Protein product: CASSLTSGTGNTGELFF.

The V gene is TRBV11-3, the J gene TRBJ2-1, with TRBD1 matching 7 bases. The CDR3 is 15 amino acids. After removal of 2 bases from V and 5 bases from J, the junction contained 6 bases not matched to a gene. Germline V CDR1 and CDR2: SGHNT, YENEEA. The CDR3 loop is CASSLQGVGNNEQFF. The CDR3 DNA follows: TGTGCCAGCAGCTTACAGGGGGTAGGTAACAATGAGCAGTTCTTC. Full variable domain (missing parts from reference TRBV11-3 and TRBJ2-1): EAGVVQSPRYKIIEKKQPVAFWCNPISGHNTLYWYLQNLGQGPELLIRYENEEAVDDSQLPKDRFSAERLKGVDSTLKIQPAELGDSAVYLCASSLQGVGNNEQFFGPGTRLTVL.

The chain carries TRBV2 and TRBJ2-1, with D possibly matching TRBD2 (5 bases). Trimming shortened V by 7 bases and J by 12 bases, and 13 bases separated the two germline ends. The CDR3 has 11 residues. CDR1 and CDR2 from the germline V gene are SNHLY and FYNNEI. CDR3 in amino acids: CASTGYERQFF. The CDR3 region has the DNA TGTGCCAGCACGGGGTATGAACGGCAGTTCTTC.

The V call is TRBV5-1, the J call TRBJ2-3, with TRBD2 matching over 10 bases. This CDR3 region has 17 residues. Unmatched junction bases numbered 10, after V lost 4 bases and J lost 2 bases. Germline V lookup: CDR1 SGHRS, CDR2 YFSETQ. CDR3 DNA: TGCGCCAGCAGCCCTGAGCTAGCGGGGGCCAACACAGATACGCAGTATTTT. Translation: CASSPELAGANTDTQYF.

V and J are TRBV2 and TRBJ2-2; 9 bases map to TRBD1. The CDR3 extends over 15 amino acids. Germline V gives CDR1 SNHLY, CDR2 FYNNEI. V gave up 6 bases and J gave up 3 bases; unmatched junction bases: 5. CDR3 nucleotides: TGTGCCAGCAGGCCCCGGACAGGGGACACCGGGGAGCTGTTTTTT. Translation gives CASRPRTGDTGELFF.

This chain connects TRBV29-1 to TRBJ1-2, with 7 bases that match TRBD1. Germline-derived CDR1 and CDR2 are SQVTM and ANQGSEA. V trimming: 6 bases; J trimming: 2 bases; junction bases outside the gene matches: 3. The CDR3 is made up of 12 amino acids. The DNA of the CDR3 is TGCAGCGTGTGGGACAGCAACTATGGCTACACCTTC. Translated, it gives CSVWDSNYGYTF.

The V gene is TRBV19, the J gene TRBJ1-6; 7 positions agree with TRBD1. J was trimmed by 10 bases and V by 5 bases; bases with no gene match: 5. This CDR3 has 13 residues. The germline V gene has CDR1 LNHDA and CDR2 SQIVND (reference sequence). The CDR3 nucleotides are TGTGCCAGTAGTGGGGACAGAGACTCACCCCTCCACTTT. Residues: CASSGDRDSPLHF.

The chain combines TRBV10-3 with TRBJ1-2; D unresolved. The CDR3 contains 14 residues. Germline-derived CDR1 and CDR2 are ENHRY and SYGVKD. Trimming took off 4 bases at V and 4 bases at J, with 13 bases between the two ends. The CDR3 DNA follows: TGTGCCATCAGTGGTTACGTGGCAGGCTATGGCTACACCTTC. Translated: CAISGYVAGYGYTF.

On this clone itself: The same CDR3 arises from other DNA sequences in this sample as well. This chain connects TRBV27 to TRBJ1-1; D gene uncertain. The CDR3 covers 13 residues. V was pared by 9 bases and J by 0 bases, with 11 bases between. The germline CDR1 and CDR2 sequences are MNHEY and SMNVEV (reference sequence). The CDR3 is CASSPGLNTEAFF. The CDR3 nucleotides read TGTGCCAGTTCCCCGGGTCTGAACACTGAAGCTTTCTTT.

The chain joins TRBV27 to TRBJ1-2, with 8 bases that match TRBD1. V shed 4 bases, J shed 2 bases, and the junction held 6 bases outside the gene matches. Germline CDR1 reads MNHEY; CDR2 reads SMNVEV (reference sequence). This CDR3 has 15 residues. CDR3 nucleotide sequence: TGTGCCAGCAGTTACACAGGGGGTGTCAACTATGGCTACACCTTC. This sequence encodes CASSYTGGVNYGYTF.

CDR3 in amino acids: CASSPWQGVYSPLHF. In nucleotides, the CDR3 is TGTGCCAGCAGCCCCTGGCAGGGGGTTTATTCACCCCTCCACTTT. The chain links TRBV6-5 to TRBJ1-6, with TRBD1 matching over 7 bases. Germline CDR1 and CDR2: MNHEY and SVGAGI. V lost 6 bases and J lost 8; bases outside the gene matches: 10. This CDR3 region has 15 residues.